What follows are 14 T cell receptor beta chains derived from one specimen sequenced in a study of response to subunit inactivated influenza vaccine (dated by TCRdb to the late 2010s). Explained via the paper, the time point label denotes: around 42 days after influenza vaccine administration. Receptors were amplified or captured by RT-PCR. The sequencing machine was an Illumina HiSeq 2500. Starting from the raw public reads, TCRdb applied fastp trimming at Q25, assembled clones with MiXCR and retained in-frame beta chains. Each entry merges the rows of one CDR3 protein and shows their most common DNA and genes. The sample profile shows 500,000 or so distinct CDR3 sequences; approximately 10% of them were found once. Roughly 12% of the sample comes from the top ten. The specimen comprised PBMCs from blood, sampled about 40 days after vaccination. Source of these receptors: a man between 45 and 60 years old who received an inactivated influenza vaccine. Donor details come from another sample of the same person, matched by shared clones.

V gene TRBV12-3 or TRBV12-4 combines with J gene TRBJ2-1, with a weak D call TRBD2 (7 bases). The CDR3 contains 15 residues. Trimming removed 8 bases at V and 1 base at J, with 15 bases between. DNA of the CDR3: TGTGCCAGCGCGGCGGGGGCGGGTTCCTACAATGAGCAGTTCTTC. The encoded protein is CASAAGAGSYNEQFF.

V and J are TRBV9 and TRBJ2-1; 10 positions match TRBD2. CDR1 and CDR2 (germline): SGDLS, YYNGEE. Trimming removed 6 bases from V and 7 bases from J; junction bases left unmatched: 13. This CDR3 is built from 16 residues. DNA of the CDR3: TGTGCCAGCACCCCGAGCGGGAGGGCCCTCGGAAATGAGCAGTTCTTC. Amino acid sequence: CASTPSGRALGNEQFF.

At least ten counts were recorded for this clonotype. The chain links TRBV20-1 to TRBJ2-1; TRBD1 matches at 12 bases. This CDR3 has 14 amino acids. The trim removed 3 bases at V and 12 bases at J, leaving 9 bases unmatched. Germline assignment: CDR1 DFQATT and CDR2 SNEGSKA (reference sequence). The CDR3 loop reads CSASVGTGGAGQFF. The CDR3 coding sequence is TGCAGTGCTAGTGTGGGGACAGGGGGCGCCGGGCAGTTCTTC.

This clonotype was seen a few times. The rearrangement uses TRBV12-3 or TRBV12-4 and TRBJ2-1, with 10 bases matching TRBD2. V shed 5 bases and J 8 bases; nucleotides not matched to a gene: 6. The CDR3 runs 14 residues. The CDR3 nucleotides read TGTGCCAGCAGTCCCGGACTAGCGGCCGATGAGCAGTTCTTC. Amino acid sequence: CASSPGLAADEQFF.

This clonotype was seen a few times. This chain joins TRBV4-1 and TRBJ1-6; TRBD1 is a possible D gene (5 bases). This CDR3 has 16 amino acids. Germline values: CDR1 MGHRA, CDR2 YSYEKL. Trimming stripped 1 base from V and 7 bases from J, with 14 bases between. The CDR3 DNA reads as TGCGCCAGCAGCCAAGTGCTGGGACGGAGAAATTCACCCCTCCACTTT. It specifies CASSQVLGRRNSPLHF.

The chain combines TRBV12-3 or TRBV12-4 with TRBJ1-3; unclear D gene. The CDR3 is 13 residues long. The V and J ends lost 7 bases and 0 bases respectively, with 7 bases between them. The CDR3 sequence: CASNPDSGNTIYF. CDR3 in DNA: TGTGCCAGCAACCCGGACTCTGGAAACACCATATATTTT.

This clonotype occurred a few times. The V call is TRBV29-1, the J call TRBJ2-1; weak D call: TRBD2 (10 bases). The CDR3 runs 18 residues. With 8 bases removed from V and 7 bases from J, the gap between germline ends came to 33 bases. Germline values: CDR1 SQVTM, CDR2 ANQGSEA. The CDR3 here is CSSPPGQGELAGPNEQFF. As DNA, the CDR3 is TGCAGCTCACCTCCGGGACAGGGAGAACTAGCGGGACCAAATGAGCAGTTCTTC.

This clonotype was observed a handful of times. The V and J genes are TRBV6-2 or TRBV6-3 and TRBJ2-1, with a possible D match to TRBD2 (5 bases). Germline-derived CDR1 and CDR2 are MNHEY and SVGEGT. Between the trimmed V and J ends, which lost 6 bases and 3 bases, there was a span of 12 bases. The length of the CDR3 is 14 residues. The CDR3 nucleotides read TGTGCCAGCAGCGGAGGACTTTTCTACAATGAGCAGTTCTTC. It yields the protein CASSGGLFYNEQFF.

The table lists this clonotype with many counts. The chain carries TRBV4-2 and TRBJ2-3; TRBD2 aligns across 8 bases. Germline CDR1 reads LGHNA; CDR2 reads YNFKEQ. This CDR3 spans 14 amino acids. V was clipped by 4 bases and J by 6 bases; unmatched bases: 6. CDR3 bases: TGTGCCAGCAGCCTCGGGACTAGTTCGGATACGCAGTATTTT. Protein: CASSLGTSSDTQYF.

The V and J genes are TRBV3-1 and TRBJ2-5; D could derive from TRBD1 or TRBD2 (5 bases each). The CDR3 covers 14 residues. Germline V gives CDR1 LGHDT, CDR2 YNNKEL (reference sequence). Trimming left V 7 bases short and J 4 bases short, with 16 bases between. The CDR3 DNA reads TGTGCCAGCACACGCGGAGAGGGGCGAGAGACCCAGTACTTC. This translates into CASTRGEGRETQYF.

This chain connects TRBV5-6 to TRBJ2-7; weak D call: TRBD1 (6 bases). CDR1 and CDR2 from the germline V gene are SGHDT and YYEEEE. V lost 2 bases and J lost 4, with 13 bases in between. CDR3 size: 14 residues. The CDR3 reads CASSFAGTRYEQYF. The CDR3 DNA is TGTGCCAGCAGCTTCGCCGGGACACGTTACGAGCAGTACTTC.

The rearrangement joins TRBV7-8 to TRBJ2-5; 8 nucleotides match TRBD1. Germline lookup yields CDR1 SGHVS and CDR2 FQNEAQ. Unmatched junction bases numbered 13, after V lost 5 bases and J lost 5 bases. There are 16 residues in the CDR3. CDR3 region: CASSGMGRQGSETQYF. CDR3 coding DNA: TGTGCCAGCAGCGGGATGGGGAGACAGGGGTCGGAGACCCAGTACTTC.

This clonotype was counted many times. J is TRBJ1-5 and V is TRBV6-1; D not certain. CDR1 and CDR2 (germline): MNHNS, SASEGT. V was shortened by 7 bases and J by 4 bases, with 8 bases between the two germline ends. CDR3 length: 12 residues. The CDR3 region is CASTRVNQPQHF. The CDR3 DNA reads TGTGCCAGCACTAGGGTAAATCAGCCCCAGCATTTT.

This clonotype appeared a few times. The V and J genes are TRBV6-1 and TRBJ2-3; no clear D. The CDR3 has 14 residues. Germline assignment: CDR1 MNHNS and CDR2 SASEGT. V lost 6 bases, J lost 2 bases, and 12 bases lay in between. The CDR3, as DNA: TGTGCCAGCAGGCTTACCTTAACCACAGATACGCAGTATTTT. Translated, it gives CASRLTLTTDTQYF.